A single sample gave rise to the 3 T cell receptor beta chains below, sequenced in a study of cytomegalovirus exposure and HLA in healthy donors. The PCR employed 60 Vbeta primers together with 13 Jbeta primers. The assay was immunoSEQ multiplex PCR, and TCRdb's table has in-frame clones only and misses some. Altogether approximately 150,000 clones are present, 75% to 90% being singletons, with the ten largest covering roughly 2.9%. Sequencing was performed on PBMCs. These TCRs come from a woman aged 30 to 39 in good health and CMV-seronegative.

This clone was found once. V usage is TRBV4-3 and J usage is TRBJ1-2; 7 bases fit TRBD1. Germline CDR1 is LGHNA and CDR2 is YSLEER. The V segment lost 1 base and the J segment 2 bases; nucleotides outside the gene matches: 4. The CDR3 length is 15 residues. The CDR3 sequence: CASSQAQGINYGYTF. CDR3 sequence (DNA): TGCGCCAGCAGCCAAGCACAGGGGATCAACTATGGCTACACCTTC.

J is TRBJ1-2 and V is TRBV5-1; D is undetermined. Trimming pared 4 bases from V and 4 bases from J, leaving 23 bases between. The CDR3 is 17 residues long. Germline CDR1 is SGHRS and CDR2 is YFSETQ. The CDR3 region has the DNA TGCGCCAGCAGCCTAATCGCGGGGTCGGGATCTTTCTATGGCTACACCTTC. It is translated as CASSLIAGSGSFYGYTF.

With respect to this clone: In the same sample, other DNA sequences code for this CDR3. The gene calls are TRBV27 and TRBJ1-6; 9 bases map to TRBD1. In germline, CDR1 is MNHEY, CDR2 SMNVEV (reference sequence). The CDR3 consists of 15 residues. V lost 2 bases, J lost 10 bases, and 6 bases stayed unmatched. The CDR3 loop is CASSLGTGMVSPLHF. The CDR3 DNA reads TGTGCCAGCAGTTTAGGGACAGGGATGGTCTCACCCCTCCACTTT.